This T cell receptor (beta chain) stems from a study of read filtering for tumor transcriptome and immune sequencing. Whole-study context: Revised staging placed eight or nine patients in R-ISS I, some 17 in II, roughly 7 in III.

Points from the study as a whole: The CD138-negative fraction was mixed bone marrow immune cells, not pure T cells.

From 300 to 400 ng of RNA, a library with molecular barcoded alpha/delta and beta/gamma adaptors was made. TCRdb analysed the reads with MiXCR anew, one entry per CDR3 protein. Of some 48,000 distinct CDR3 sequences in the sample, approximately 19% were seen once. The germline V gene encodes CDR1 MNHNY and CDR2 SVGAGI (reference sequence). The CDR3 is 11 amino acids. Concerning this clonotype itself: Its target is not known. A far larger clone is one nucleotide away, so this likely arose from a read error.

The chain links TRBV6-6 to TRBJ2-7, with D uncertain. The TCR sequence derives from a donor at least 40 years old with multiple myeloma. The sequenced sample was a population of CD138-negative cells sorted from bone marrow. CDR3 in amino acids: CASSQYYERYF. The CDR3 nucleotides are TGTGCCAGCAGTCAGTACTACGAGCGGTACTTC.